At least ten counts were recorded for the clone carrying this T cell receptor beta chain. Its antigen is as yet unknown. Sequencing runs each generated in excess of 160 million TCR-beta sequences derived from 15-18 subjects. TCRdb recomputed calls from the 5' RACE reads with MiXCR, one row per CDR3 protein. The sample consists of tens of thousands of distinct CDR3 sequences, 2.6% of them appearing once. The starting material, 2 million PBMCs stored at -80 C, gave rise to the unsorted libraries. The sample belongs to a study of neurological immune-mediated disorders. Regarding the study as a whole: One related-CDR3 cluster, identified by phylogenetic grouping, held the repertoires of 18 of 34 multiple sclerosis patients and was a possible signature. Patients with HTLV-1-associated myelopathy showed the most TCR clonal expansion. Those with multiple sclerosis showed the least, falling below healthy controls.

The TCR was taken from a woman aged 25-40 years with multiple sclerosis. The material sequenced was PBMCs.

Here the CDR3 reads CSAPDRVNEQYF. The CDR3 DNA sequence: TGCAGTGCTCCCGACAGGGTCAACGAGCAGTACTTC. This sequence joins TRBV20-1 and TRBJ2-7; 7 nucleotides agree with TRBD1. Germline V lookup: CDR1 DFQATT, CDR2 SNEGSKA (reference sequence). The V and J ends lost 5 bases and 5 bases, in that order; junction bases with no gene match: 6. This CDR3 spans 12 amino acids.